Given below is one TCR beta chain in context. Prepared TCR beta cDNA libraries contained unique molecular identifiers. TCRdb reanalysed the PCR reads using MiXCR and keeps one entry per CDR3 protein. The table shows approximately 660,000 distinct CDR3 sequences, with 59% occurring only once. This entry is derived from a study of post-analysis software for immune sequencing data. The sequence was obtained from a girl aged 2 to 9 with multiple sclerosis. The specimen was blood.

CDR3 coding DNA: TGTGCCAGCAGCGTGGTGGACACGGCGTCGCGCTATGGCTACACCTTC. Its protein is CASSVVDTASRYGYTF. The rearrangement uses TRBV9 and TRBJ1-2, with D possibly TRBD1 on 5 matching bases. From germline, CDR1 is SGDLS and CDR2 YYNGEE. This CDR3 has 16 amino acids. Trimming took 2 bases from V and 4 from J, leaving 18 bases between them.